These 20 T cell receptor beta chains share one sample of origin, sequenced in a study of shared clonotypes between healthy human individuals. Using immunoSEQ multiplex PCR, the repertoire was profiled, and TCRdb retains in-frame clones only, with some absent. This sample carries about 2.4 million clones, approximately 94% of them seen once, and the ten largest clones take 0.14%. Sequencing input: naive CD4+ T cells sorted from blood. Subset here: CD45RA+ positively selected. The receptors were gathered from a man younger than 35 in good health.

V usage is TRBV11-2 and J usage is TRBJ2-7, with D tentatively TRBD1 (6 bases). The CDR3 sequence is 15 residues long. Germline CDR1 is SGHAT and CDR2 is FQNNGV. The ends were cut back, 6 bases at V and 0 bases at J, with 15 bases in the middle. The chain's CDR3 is CASRKYRDNSYEQYF. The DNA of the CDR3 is TGTGCCAGCAGGAAGTACCGGGACAACTCCTACGAGCAGTACTTC.

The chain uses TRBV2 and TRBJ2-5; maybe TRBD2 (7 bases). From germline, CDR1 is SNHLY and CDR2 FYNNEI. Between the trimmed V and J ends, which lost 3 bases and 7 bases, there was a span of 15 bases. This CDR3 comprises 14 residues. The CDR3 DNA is TGTGCCAGCAGTGATCAAATAGGGGGGGCGACCCAGTACTTC. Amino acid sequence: CASSDQIGGATQYF.

CDR3 protein: CAWRPGLGSSYEQYF. The CDR3 DNA is TGTGCCTGGAGACCCGGCTTGGGGTCCTCCTACGAGCAGTACTTC. The V gene is TRBV30, the J gene TRBJ2-7; D unclear. The CDR3 extends over 15 amino acids. Germline CDR1 reads GTSNPN; CDR2 reads SVGIG (reference sequence). Trimming removed 3 bases at V and 0 bases at J, with 15 bases between.

The chain's CDR3 is CASSLSGTDTGELFF. CDR3 in DNA: TGTGCCAGCAGTTTATCCGGGACAGACACCGGGGAGCTGTTTTTT. This chain joins TRBV27 and TRBJ2-2; 7 positions agree with TRBD1. The CDR3 runs 15 residues. After removal of 0 bases from V and 3 bases from J, the junction contained 1 base not matched to a gene. CDR1 and CDR2 (germline): MNHEY, SMNVEV (reference sequence).

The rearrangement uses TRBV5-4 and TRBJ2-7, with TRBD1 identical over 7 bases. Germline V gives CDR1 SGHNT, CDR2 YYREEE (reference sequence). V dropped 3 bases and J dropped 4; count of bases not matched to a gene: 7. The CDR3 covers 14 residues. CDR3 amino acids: CASSSRQGEYEQYF. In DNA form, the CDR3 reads TGTGCCAGCAGCTCAAGACAGGGAGAGTACGAGCAGTACTTC.

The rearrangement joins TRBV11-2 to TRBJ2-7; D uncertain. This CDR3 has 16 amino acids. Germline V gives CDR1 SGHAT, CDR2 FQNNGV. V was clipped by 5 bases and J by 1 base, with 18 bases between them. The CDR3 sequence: CASSPPWGLPSYEQYF. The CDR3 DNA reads TGTGCCAGCAGCCCACCCTGGGGTTTACCTTCCTACGAGCAGTACTTC.

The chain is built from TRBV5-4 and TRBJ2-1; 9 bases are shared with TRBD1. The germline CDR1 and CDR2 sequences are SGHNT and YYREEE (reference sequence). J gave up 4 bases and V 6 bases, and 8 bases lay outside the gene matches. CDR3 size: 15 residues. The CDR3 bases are TGTGCCAGCAAGCAACAGGGGGCAGGGTACAATGAGCAGTTCTTC. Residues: CASKQQGAGYNEQFF.

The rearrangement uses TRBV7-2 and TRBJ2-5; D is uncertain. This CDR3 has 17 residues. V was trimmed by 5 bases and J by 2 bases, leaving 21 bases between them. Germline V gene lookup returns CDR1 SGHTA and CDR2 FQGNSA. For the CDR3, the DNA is TGTGCCAGCAGCACCAATGCTGGGTCCAGGCCTCAAGAGACCCAGTACTTC. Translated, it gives CASSTNAGSRPQETQYF.

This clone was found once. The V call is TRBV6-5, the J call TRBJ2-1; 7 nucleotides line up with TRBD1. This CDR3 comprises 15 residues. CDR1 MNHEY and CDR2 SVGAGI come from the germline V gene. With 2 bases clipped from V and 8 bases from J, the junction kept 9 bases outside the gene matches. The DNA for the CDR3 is TGTGCCAGCAGTTACAACAGGGGCCATCCGTATGAGCAGTTCTTC. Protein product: CASSYNRGHPYEQFF.

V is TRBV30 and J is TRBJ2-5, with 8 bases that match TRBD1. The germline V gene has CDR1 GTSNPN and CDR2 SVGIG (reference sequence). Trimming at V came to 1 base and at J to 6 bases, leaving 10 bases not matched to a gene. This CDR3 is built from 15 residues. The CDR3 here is CAWSALTGGGKTQYF. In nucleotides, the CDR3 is TGTGCCTGGAGTGCCTTAACAGGGGGTGGAAAGACCCAGTACTTC. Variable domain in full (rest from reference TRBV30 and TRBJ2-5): SQTIHQWPATLVQPVGSPLSLECTVEGTSNPNLYWYRQAAGRGLQLLFYSVGIGQISSEVPQNLSASRPQDRQFILSSKKLLLSDSGFYLCAWSALTGGGKTQYFGPGTRLLVL.

In DNA form, the CDR3 reads TGTGCCAGCAGTCGAAACTTTCAGAACACTGAAGCTTTCTTT. This codes for CASSRNFQNTEAFF. This sequence joins TRBV6-5 and TRBJ1-1, with D unresolved. CDR1 is MNHEY and CDR2 is SVGAGI in the germline V gene. The CDR3 length is 14 residues. The germline V and J ends were trimmed by 5 bases and 1 base, with 11 bases remaining between them.

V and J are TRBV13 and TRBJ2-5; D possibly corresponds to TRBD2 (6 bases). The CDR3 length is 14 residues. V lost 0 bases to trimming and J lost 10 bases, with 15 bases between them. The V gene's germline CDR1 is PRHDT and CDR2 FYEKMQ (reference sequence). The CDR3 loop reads CASSLGSTGVGQYF. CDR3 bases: TGTGCCAGCAGCTTAGGGTCAACGGGAGTGGGCCAGTACTTC.

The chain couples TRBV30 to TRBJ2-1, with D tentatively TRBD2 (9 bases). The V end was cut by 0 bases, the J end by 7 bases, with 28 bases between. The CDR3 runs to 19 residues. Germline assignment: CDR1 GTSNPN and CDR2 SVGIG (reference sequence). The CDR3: CAWSVRGSGSLRTGNEQFF. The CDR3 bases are TGTGCCTGGAGTGTACGGGGTAGCGGGAGTTTAAGGACAGGGAATGAGCAGTTCTTC. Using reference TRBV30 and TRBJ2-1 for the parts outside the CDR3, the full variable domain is SQTIHQWPATLVQPVGSPLSLECTVEGTSNPNLYWYRQAAGRGLQLLFYSVGIGQISSEVPQNLSASRPQDRQFILSSKKLLLSDSGFYLCAWSVRGSGSLRTGNEQFFGPGTRLTVL.

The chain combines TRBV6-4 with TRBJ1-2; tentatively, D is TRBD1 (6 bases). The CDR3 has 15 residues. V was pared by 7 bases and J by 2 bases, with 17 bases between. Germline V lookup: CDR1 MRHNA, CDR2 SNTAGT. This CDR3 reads CASNTRRDINYGYTF. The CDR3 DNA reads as TGTGCCAGCAATACCCGAAGGGACATCAACTATGGCTACACCTTC.

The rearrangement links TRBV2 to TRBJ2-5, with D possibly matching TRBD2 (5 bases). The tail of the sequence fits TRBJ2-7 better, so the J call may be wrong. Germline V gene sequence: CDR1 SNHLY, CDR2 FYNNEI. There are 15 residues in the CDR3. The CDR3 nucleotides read TGTGCCAGCAGTGAGCAGTCTCCGGGGTCCTACGAGCAGTACTTC. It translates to CASSEQSPGSYEQYF.

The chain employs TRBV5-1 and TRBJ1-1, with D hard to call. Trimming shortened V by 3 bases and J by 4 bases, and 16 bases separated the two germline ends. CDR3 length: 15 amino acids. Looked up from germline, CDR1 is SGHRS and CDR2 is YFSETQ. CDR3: CASSSFQGSGTEAFF. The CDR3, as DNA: TGCGCCAGCAGCTCGTTCCAAGGTTCGGGCACTGAAGCTTTCTTT.

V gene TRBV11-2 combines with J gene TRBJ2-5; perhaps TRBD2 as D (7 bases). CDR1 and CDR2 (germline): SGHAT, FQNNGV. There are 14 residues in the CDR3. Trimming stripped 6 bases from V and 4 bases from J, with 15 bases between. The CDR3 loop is CASSHWAGAETQYF. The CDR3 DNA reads TGTGCCAGCAGTCATTGGGCGGGGGCAGAGACCCAGTACTTC.

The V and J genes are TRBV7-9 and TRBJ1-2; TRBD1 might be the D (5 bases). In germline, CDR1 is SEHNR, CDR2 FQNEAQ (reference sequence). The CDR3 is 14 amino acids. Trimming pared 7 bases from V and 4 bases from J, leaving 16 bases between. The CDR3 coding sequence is TGTGCCAGCATCCCCCCGGGGCTTCCCTATGGCTACACCTTC. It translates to CASIPPGLPYGYTF. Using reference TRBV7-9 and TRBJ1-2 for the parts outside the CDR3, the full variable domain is DTGVSQNPRHKITKRGQNVTFRCDPISEHNRLYWYRQTLGQGPEFLTYFQNEAQLEKSRLLSDRFSAERPKGSFSTLEIQRTEQGDSAMYLCASIPPGLPYGYTFGSGTRLTVV.

DNA for the CDR3: TGTGCCAGCTCTCTCGGACAGTTCCAAGAGACCCAGTACTTC. Translating it yields CASSLGQFQETQYF. The genes are TRBV18 and TRBJ2-5, with a weak D call TRBD1 (6 bases). Germline lookup yields CDR1 KGHSH and CDR2 LQKENI. The CDR3 loop spans 14 amino acids. V lost 6 bases and J 1 base, leaving 12 bases between the germline ends. Full variable domain (rest looked up from reference TRBV18 and TRBJ2-5): NAGVMQNPRHLVRRRGQEARLRCSPMKGHSHVYWYRQLPEEGLKFMVYLQKENIIDESGMPKERFSAEFPKEGPSILRIQQVVRGDSAAYFCASSLGQFQETQYFGPGTRLLVL.

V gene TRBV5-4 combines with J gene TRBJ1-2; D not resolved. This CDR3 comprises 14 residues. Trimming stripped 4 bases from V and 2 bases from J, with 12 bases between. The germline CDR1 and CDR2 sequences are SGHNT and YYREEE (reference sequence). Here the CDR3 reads CASSPEPLNYGYTF. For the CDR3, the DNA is TGTGCCAGCAGCCCAGAACCCCTCAACTATGGCTACACCTTC.